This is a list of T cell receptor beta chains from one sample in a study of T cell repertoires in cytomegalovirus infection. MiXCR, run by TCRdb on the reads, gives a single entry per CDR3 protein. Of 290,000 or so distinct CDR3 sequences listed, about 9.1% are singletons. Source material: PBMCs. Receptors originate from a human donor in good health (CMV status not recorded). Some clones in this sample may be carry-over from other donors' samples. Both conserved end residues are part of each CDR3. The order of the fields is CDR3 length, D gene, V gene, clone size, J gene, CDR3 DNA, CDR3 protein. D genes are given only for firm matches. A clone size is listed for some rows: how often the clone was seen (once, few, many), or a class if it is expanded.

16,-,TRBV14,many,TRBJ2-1,TGTGCCAGCAGCCAGGATAACTGGGGGTTGGACAATGAGCAGTTCTTC,CASSQDNWGLDNEQFF
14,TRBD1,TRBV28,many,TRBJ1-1,TGTGCCAGCAGTTGGACAGGAAGGGACACTGAAGCTTTCTTT,CASSWTGRDTEAFF
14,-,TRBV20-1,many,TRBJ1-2,TGCAGTGCTAGAAGTTTCGGGGGCGGCTATGGCTACACCTTC,CSARSFGGGYGYTF
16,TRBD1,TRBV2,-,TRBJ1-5,TGTGCCAGCAGCGATGACAGGGAAGGGCGCAATCAGCCCCAGCATTTT,CASSDDREGRNQPQHF
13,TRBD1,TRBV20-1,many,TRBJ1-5,TGCAGTGCGCCCGACAGGGGCCTTCAGCCCCAGCATTTT,CSAPDRGLQPQHF
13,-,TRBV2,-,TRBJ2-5,TGTGCCAGCAGTGAATTGCGTCAAGAGACCCAGTACTTC,CASSELRQETQYF
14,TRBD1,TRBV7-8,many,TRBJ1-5,TGTGCCAGCAGCCCTAGACAGGGTAATCAGCCCCAGCATTTT,CASSPRQGNQPQHF
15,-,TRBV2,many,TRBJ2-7,TGTGCCAGCAGTGAGGACAGTCGACTACGAGTTGAGCAGTACTTC,CASSEDSRLRVEQYF
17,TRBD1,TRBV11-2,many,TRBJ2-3,TGTGCCAGCAGACCTACACTCGGACAGGGGGCAACAGATACGCAGTATTTT,CASRPTLGQGATDTQYF
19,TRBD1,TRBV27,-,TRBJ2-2,TGTGCCAGCAGTAGGGCTGACAGGGCGCTTCCTCCTTTTGGCGGGGAGCTGTTTTTT,CASSRADRALPPFGGELFF
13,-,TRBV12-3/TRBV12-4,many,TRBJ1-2,TGTGCCAGCAGTTTGTGGGTCTTCTACGGCTACACCTTC,CASSLWVFYGYTF
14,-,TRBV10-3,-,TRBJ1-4,TGTGCCATCCAAGGCGAAGCAACTAATGAAAAACTGTTTTTT,CAIQGEATNEKLFF
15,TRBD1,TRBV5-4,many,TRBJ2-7,TGTGCCAGCAGACCCGGGACAGGGGCATTCTACGAGCAGTACTTC,CASRPGTGAFYEQYF
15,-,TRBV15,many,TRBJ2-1,TGTGCCACCAGCAGAGATAGGGGGAGCCACAATGAGCAGTTCTTC,CATSRDRGSHNEQFF
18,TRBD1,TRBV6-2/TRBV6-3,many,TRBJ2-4,TGTGCCAGCAGCCCCCTTAAGGACAGGTCGCGAGCCAAAAACATTCAGTACTTC,CASSPLKDRSRAKNIQYF